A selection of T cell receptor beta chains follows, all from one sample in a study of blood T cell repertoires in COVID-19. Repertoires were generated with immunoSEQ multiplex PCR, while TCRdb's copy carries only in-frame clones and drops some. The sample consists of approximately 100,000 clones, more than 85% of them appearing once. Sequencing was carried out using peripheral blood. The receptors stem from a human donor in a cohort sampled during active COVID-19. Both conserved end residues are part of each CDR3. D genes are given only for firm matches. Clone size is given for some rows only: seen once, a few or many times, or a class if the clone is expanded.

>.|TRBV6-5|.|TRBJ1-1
CASDPLGGSGAEAFF
TGTGCCAGCGACCCCCTGGGAGGATCTGGGGCTGAAGCTTTCTTT
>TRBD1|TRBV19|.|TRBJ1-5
CASSMGTGSHQPQHF
TGTGCCAGTAGTATGGGGACAGGGAGTCATCAGCCCCAGCATTTT
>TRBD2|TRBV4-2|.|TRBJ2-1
CASSQGAGAGVVDEQFF
TGTGCCAGCAGCCAGGGGGCGGGAGCGGGAGTGGTGGATGAGCAGTTCTTC
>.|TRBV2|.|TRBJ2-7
CASREFYEQYF
TGTGCCAGCAGGGAGTTCTACGAGCAGTACTTC
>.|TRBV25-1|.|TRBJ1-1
CASSEYRGTEAFF
TGTGCCAGCAGTGAATATAGAGGGACTGAAGCTTTCTTT
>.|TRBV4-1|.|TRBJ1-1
CASSQELGNLWTEAFF
TGCGCCAGCAGCCAAGAGCTGGGCAATCTTTGGACTGAAGCTTTCTTT
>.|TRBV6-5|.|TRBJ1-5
CASSYSMRSNQPQHF
TGTGCCAGCAGTTACTCGATGAGAAGCAATCAGCCCCAGCATTTT
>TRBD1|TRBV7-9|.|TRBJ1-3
CASRGDRGRSKGTGNTIYF
TGTGCCAGCAGGGGGGACAGGGGGCGCAGTAAAGGAACTGGAAACACCATATATTTT
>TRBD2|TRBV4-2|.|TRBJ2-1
CASSQGLGTSGRVEQFF
TGTGCCAGCAGCCAAGGATTAGGGACTAGCGGGAGGGTTGAGCAGTTCTTC
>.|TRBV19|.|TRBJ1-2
CASSNIGSGSGSYGYTF
TGTGCCAGTAGTAATATAGGTTCAGGCTCGGGAAGCTATGGCTACACCTTC
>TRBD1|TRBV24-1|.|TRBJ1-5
CATSDTGGTQPQHF
TGTGCCACCAGTGACACAGGGGGCACCCAGCCCCAGCATTTT
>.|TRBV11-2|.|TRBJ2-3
CASSLDLADTQYF
TGTGCCAGCAGCTTAGATCTAGCAGATACGCAGTATTTT
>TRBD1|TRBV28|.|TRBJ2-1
CASRPSGRGQNEQFF
TGTGCCAGCAGGCCCAGCGGTAGGGGGCAAAATGAGCAGTTCTTC
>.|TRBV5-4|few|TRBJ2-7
CASSFALVPYEQYF
TGTGCCAGCAGCTTTGCGCTAGTTCCCTACGAGCAGTACTTC
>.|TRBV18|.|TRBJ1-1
CASSPPASQRTEAFF
TGTGCCAGCTCACCACCGGCCAGTCAGAGGACTGAAGCTTTCTTT
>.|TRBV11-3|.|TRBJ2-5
CASSLGPSGAVQETQYF
TGTGCCAGCAGCTTAGGCCCCAGCGGCGCAGTCCAAGAGACCCAGTACTTC
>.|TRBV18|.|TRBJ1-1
CASSPPVGRAGAFF
TGTGCCAGCTCACCACCCGTAGGACGGGCGGGAGCTTTCTTT
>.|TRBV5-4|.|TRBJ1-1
CASSFLQANTEAFF
TGTGCCAGCAGCTTCTTACAGGCGAACACTGAAGCTTTCTTT
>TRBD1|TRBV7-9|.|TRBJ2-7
CASSLQPGTEYEQYF
TGTGCCAGCAGCTTACAACCCGGGACAGAATACGAGCAGTACTTC
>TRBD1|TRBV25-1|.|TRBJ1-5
CASSETGGANQPQHF
TGTGCCAGCAGCGAGACAGGGGGCGCGAATCAGCCCCAGCATTTT
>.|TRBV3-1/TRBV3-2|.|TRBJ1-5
CASSQDVRDQPQHF
TGTGCCAGCAGCCAAGACGTGAGGGATCAGCCCCAGCATTTT
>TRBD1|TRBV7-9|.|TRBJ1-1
CASSSPYRQGRTEAFF
TGTGCCAGCAGCTCCCCCTACAGACAGGGTCGCACTGAAGCTTTCTTT
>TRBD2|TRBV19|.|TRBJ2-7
CASNKGGEGYEQYF
TGTGCCAGTAACAAGGGAGGGGAAGGCTACGAGCAGTACTTC
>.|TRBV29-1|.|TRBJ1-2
CSARPGFNYGYTF
TGCAGCGCTCGACCGGGGTTTAACTATGGCTACACCTTC
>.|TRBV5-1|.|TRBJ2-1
CASSLMGGEQFF
TGCGCCAGCAGCTTGATGGGGGGTGAGCAGTTCTTC
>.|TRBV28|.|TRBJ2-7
CASSPRGGQNEQYF
TGTGCCAGCAGTCCAAGGGGGGGTCAGAACGAGCAGTACTTC
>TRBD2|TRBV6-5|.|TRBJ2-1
CASMVGGGATEQFF
TGTGCCAGCATGGTTGGCGGGGGGGCGACTGAGCAGTTCTTC
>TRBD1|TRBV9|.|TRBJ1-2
CASSLSGTGVYGYTF
TGTGCCAGCAGCCTGTCCGGGACAGGGGTTTATGGCTACACCTTC
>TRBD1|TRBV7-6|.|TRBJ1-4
CASSQGRQGDEKLFF
TGTGCCAGCAGCCAGGGGCGACAGGGTGATGAAAAACTGTTTTTT
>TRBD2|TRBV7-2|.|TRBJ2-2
CASSFLPVSGLYTGELFF
TGTGCCAGCAGCTTTCTTCCCGTTAGCGGGCTATACACCGGGGAGCTGTTTTTT
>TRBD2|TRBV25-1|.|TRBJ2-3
CASSGAGGAEDTQYF
TGTGCCAGCAGTGGTGCCGGGGGGGCCGAAGATACGCAGTATTTT
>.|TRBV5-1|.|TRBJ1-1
CASTPLGNTEAFF
TGCGCCAGCACCCCACTTGGGAACACTGAAGCTTTCTTT
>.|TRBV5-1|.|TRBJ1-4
CASSLGGGPDGNEKLFF
TGCGCCAGCAGCTTGGGTGGGGGCCCGGATGGTAATGAAAAACTGTTTTTT
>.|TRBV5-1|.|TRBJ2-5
CASSRRGGGQETQYF
TGCGCCAGCAGCCGAAGGGGAGGGGGGCAAGAGACCCAGTACTTC
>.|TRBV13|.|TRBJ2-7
CASSLPSTGYEQYF
TGTGCCAGCAGCCTACCCTCGACTGGTTACGAGCAGTACTTC
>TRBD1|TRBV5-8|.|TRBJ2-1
CASSLGDRAVEQFF
TGTGCCAGCAGCTTGGGGGACAGGGCGGTTGAGCAGTTCTTC
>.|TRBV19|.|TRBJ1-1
CASSIPRTDEAFF
TGTGCCAGTAGTATCCCCAGGACAGATGAAGCTTTCTTT
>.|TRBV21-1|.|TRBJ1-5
CATSYRRDQPQHF
TGTGCCACCTCATATAGGAGGGATCAGCCCCAGCATTTT
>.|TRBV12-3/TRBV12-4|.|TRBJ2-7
CASSSGVYEQYF
TGTGCCAGCAGTTCCGGGGTCTACGAGCAGTACTTC
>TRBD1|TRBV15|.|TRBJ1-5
CATSRDTGAGQPQHF
TGTGCCACCAGCAGAGATACAGGGGCAGGTCAGCCCCAGCATTTT
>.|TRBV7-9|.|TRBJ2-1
CASSFWLLIANNEQFF
TGTGCCAGCAGCTTCTGGTTGTTGATAGCCAACAATGAGCAGTTCTTC
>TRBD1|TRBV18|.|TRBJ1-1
CASAGQGSNTEAFF
TGTGCCAGCGCCGGACAGGGCTCGAACACTGAAGCTTTCTTT
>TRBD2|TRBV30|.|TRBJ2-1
CAWGPGTSGTQFF
TGTGCCTGGGGTCCCGGGACTAGCGGGACCCAGTTCTTC
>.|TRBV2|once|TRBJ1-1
CASSESDSFWNTEAFF
TGTGCCAGCAGCGAATCGGACAGCTTTTGGAACACTGAAGCTTTCTTT
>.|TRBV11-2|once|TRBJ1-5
CASSRTGSNQPQHF
TGTGCCAGCAGCCGGACTGGAAGCAATCAGCCCCAGCATTTT